These T cell receptor beta chains were read from a single sample in a study of CD8+ T cells in alopecia areata. Clones were read by immunoSEQ multiplex PCR, and TCRdb kept only the in-frame ones, dropping some. Here the sample spans around 180,000 clones, more than 50% being singletons. The specimen was CD4+ T cells sorted from blood, collected at week 24, from a patient treated with tofacitinib. These receptors were obtained from a human donor with alopecia areata. Both conserved end residues are part of each CDR3. Each record gives: V gene, J gene, clone size, D gene, CDR3 protein, CDR3 DNA. A D gene is named only where the DNA matches it firmly. Not all rows give a size; the values are once, few, many and, for expanded clones, a class.

V gene: TRBV6-5
J gene: TRBJ2-2
clone size: many
D gene: NA
CDR3 protein: CASRPGLAAGELFF
CDR3 DNA: TGTGCCAGCAGACCGGGCCTCGCCGCCGGGGAGCTGTTTTTT

V gene: TRBV7-2
J gene: TRBJ1-2
clone size: NA
D gene: NA
CDR3 protein: CASSLDTGIGGYTF
CDR3 DNA: TGTGCCAGCAGCTTAGATACAGGGATCGGGGGCTACACCTTC

V gene: TRBV29-1
J gene: TRBJ2-1
clone size: NA
D gene: NA
CDR3 protein: CSVEEDSYNEQFF
CDR3 DNA: TGCAGCGTTGAAGAGGACTCCTACAATGAGCAGTTCTTC

V gene: TRBV30
J gene: TRBJ2-2
clone size: NA
D gene: NA
CDR3 protein: CAWRVQGRAGELFF
CDR3 DNA: TGTGCCTGGAGGGTGCAGGGGAGGGCCGGGGAGCTGTTTTTT

V gene: TRBV29-1
J gene: TRBJ2-6
clone size: NA
D gene: NA
CDR3 protein: CSVEDGRPSGANVLTF
CDR3 DNA: TGCAGCGTTGAAGACGGCCGACCCTCTGGGGCCAACGTCCTGACTTTC

V gene: TRBV7-3
J gene: TRBJ2-1
clone size: NA
D gene: TRBD2
CDR3 protein: CASSLAGTSGVNEQFF
CDR3 DNA: TGTGCCAGCAGCTTGGCCGGGACTAGCGGGGTAAATGAGCAGTTCTTC

V gene: TRBV29-1
J gene: TRBJ2-7
clone size: NA
D gene: TRBD1
CDR3 protein: CSFSTGGTYEQYF
CDR3 DNA: TGCAGCTTCTCGACAGGGGGAACCTACGAGCAGTACTTC

V gene: TRBV30
J gene: TRBJ2-3
clone size: NA
D gene: NA
CDR3 protein: CAWRTSGDTQYF
CDR3 DNA: TGTGCCTGGAGAACCTCGGGAGATACGCAGTATTTT

V gene: TRBV6-5
J gene: TRBJ1-2
clone size: NA
D gene: NA
CDR3 protein: CASSYSGYYGYTF
CDR3 DNA: TGTGCCAGCAGTTACTCGGGGTATTATGGCTACACCTTC

V gene: TRBV29-1
J gene: TRBJ2-7
clone size: NA
D gene: TRBD1
CDR3 protein: CSVLRDSYEQYF
CDR3 DNA: TGCAGCGTTCTCCGGGACAGCTACGAGCAGTACTTC

V gene: TRBV19
J gene: TRBJ1-1
clone size: NA
D gene: NA
CDR3 protein: CASSIKAEAFF
CDR3 DNA: TGTGCCAGTAGTATTAAGGCCGAAGCTTTCTTT

V gene: TRBV29-1
J gene: TRBJ1-5
clone size: NA
D gene: NA
CDR3 protein: CSLGGTPISNQPQHF
CDR3 DNA: TGCAGCCTCGGCGGGACGCCAATTAGCAATCAGCCCCAGCATTTT

V gene: TRBV27
J gene: TRBJ2-2
clone size: few
D gene: TRBD2
CDR3 protein: CASKTGGNTGELFF
CDR3 DNA: TGTGCCAGCAAGACGGGGGGGAACACCGGGGAGCTGTTTTTT

V gene: TRBV9
J gene: TRBJ1-1
clone size: NA
D gene: NA
CDR3 protein: CASSVDRMNTEAFF
CDR3 DNA: TGTGCCAGCAGCGTAGACAGAATGAACACTGAAGCTTTCTTT

V gene: TRBV4-1
J gene: TRBJ2-5
clone size: NA
D gene: TRBD1
CDR3 protein: CASSQEGTGKETQYF
CDR3 DNA: TGCGCCAGCAGCCAAGAAGGGACAGGGAAAGAGACCCAGTACTTC

V gene: TRBV19
J gene: TRBJ1-1
clone size: NA
D gene: NA
CDR3 protein: CASSIEAGQSEAFF
CDR3 DNA: TGTGCCAGTAGTATAGAGGCCGGCCAAAGTGAAGCTTTCTTT

V gene: TRBV30
J gene: TRBJ2-1
clone size: few
D gene: NA
CDR3 protein: CAWSEGRSYNEQFF
CDR3 DNA: TGTGCCTGGAGCGAGGGCCGCTCCTACAATGAGCAGTTCTTC